The clone carrying this TCR beta chain was recorded at least ten times. The antigen is unknown. As handled by the study authors: Across clinicopathological groups, CDR3 differences served as the basis for building a distant-metastasis classifier for papillary thyroid cancer. TCRdb reprocessed the PCR reads via MiXCR. TCRdb's processing, not the study's, gives the V and J calls here. The data contain roughly 83,000 clones, under 15% of them singletons. Patients had received no treatment of any kind before thyroid surgery. The data were taken from a study of metastatic and nonmetastatic thyroid tumors. Study summary: Both malignant and benign thyroid patients supplied peripheral blood and tumor or nodule tissue samples, across which the repertoires of these patients were then compared. General study results and limits: Malignant tumors reportedly showed significantly higher TCR beta diversity than benign nodules in both blood and tumor.

The receptor comes from a female donor with papillary thyroid cancer or a benign thyroid nodule (not recorded which). Some clones in this sample may be carry-over from other donors' samples. Sequencing was done on a sample of blood.

CDR3: CASSPPGGSEAFF. The CDR3 nucleotides read TGTGCCAGCAGCCCACCCGGAGGCTCTGAAGCTTTCTTT. The J gene is TRBJ1-1, the V gene TRBV7-9; no reliable D call. CDR1 and CDR2 from the germline V gene are SEHNR and FQNEAQ (reference sequence). Trimming left V 5 bases short and J 6 bases short, with 13 bases between. There are 13 residues in the CDR3.